The rows below give T cell receptor beta chains drawn from one sample of a study of T-cell memory formation after mild COVID-19. TCRdb reprocessed the 5' RACE reads with MiXCR, giving one entry per CDR3 protein. Here the sample spans 360,000 or so distinct CDR3 sequences, around 30% being singletons. The sample was PBMCs or a T cell subset sorted from them (not recorded which). These receptors were obtained from an adult woman who had mild COVID-19 (a few samples of this study predate the infection). Cell type and time point are not known. Both conserved end residues are part of each CDR3. D genes are given only for firm matches. The size entry is marked missing in some rows and otherwise reads once, few, many or a size class.

v_call,d_call,j_call,clone_size,cdr3_aa,cdr3_nt
TRBV4-1,-,TRBJ2-7,-,CASSQGEWVGYEQYF,TGCGCCAGCAGCCAAGGAGAATGGGTCGGCTACGAGCAGTACTTC
TRBV5-1,TRBD1,TRBJ1-1,few,CASSYSLATGVNTEAFF,TGCGCCAGCAGCTACAGCCTTGCGACAGGGGTGAACACTGAAGCTTTCTTT
TRBV4-1,-,TRBJ2-1,-,CASSKQGEAYNEQFF,TGCGCCAGCAGCAAACAGGGCGAAGCCTACAATGAGCAGTTCTTC
TRBV20-1,-,TRBJ2-7,many,CSAWSSYEQYF,TGCAGTGCTTGGAGCTCCTACGAGCAGTACTTC
TRBV10-3,-,TRBJ2-6,once,CAISDGQPFSGANVLTF,TGTGCCATCAGTGACGGACAGCCTTTCTCTGGGGCCAACGTCCTGACTTTC
TRBV5-1,TRBD2,TRBJ2-1,few,CASSRWVAGTNEQFF,TGCGCCAGCAGCCGGTGGGTAGCGGGGACGAATGAGCAGTTCTTC
TRBV10-3,-,TRBJ2-7,once,CAISDPRGLPSYEQYF,TGTGCCATCAGTGACCCCCGGGGGCTGCCAAGCTACGAGCAGTACTTC
TRBV7-2,-,TRBJ2-5,few,CASSSKTGAETQYF,TGTGCCAGCAGCTCTAAGACGGGGGCAGAGACCCAGTACTTC
TRBV27,TRBD2,TRBJ2-3,-,CASSRTSVTTDTQYF,TGTGCCAGCAGTCGGACTAGCGTAACGACAGATACGCAGTATTTT
TRBV7-3,-,TRBJ2-3,few,CASSLFQGSGTDTQYF,TGTGCCAGCAGCTTATTTCAGGGGAGCGGCACAGATACGCAGTATTTT
TRBV29-1,-,TRBJ1-1,few,CSADGYTEAFF,TGCAGCGCAGACGGTTACACTGAAGCTTTCTTT
TRBV5-1,TRBD1,TRBJ2-7,-,CASSYGQAYEQYF,TGCGCCAGCAGCTACGGACAGGCCTACGAGCAGTACTTC
TRBV5-1,-,TRBJ2-7,few,CASSLAAGIPYEQYF,TGCGCCAGCAGCTTGGCGGCGGGTATACCCTACGAGCAGTACTTC
TRBV12-3/TRBV12-4,-,TRBJ2-5,-,CASSFSSGSGKTQYF,TGTGCCAGCAGTTTCTCGTCAGGGTCCGGGAAGACCCAGTACTTC
TRBV11-2,-,TRBJ2-1,-,CASSLDLGSVYNEQFF,TGTGCCAGCAGCTTAGATCTCGGGTCAGTCTACAATGAGCAGTTCTTC
TRBV24-1,-,TRBJ2-7,-,CATSFRGEQYF,TGTGCCACCTCCTTCAGGGGCGAGCAGTACTTC
TRBV7-9,TRBD2,TRBJ2-1,-,CASSSGGRNYNEQFF,TGTGCCAGCAGCTCCGGGGGGAGGAACTACAATGAGCAGTTCTTC
TRBV9,-,TRBJ2-3,-,CASSMRLGPDTQYF,TGTGCCAGCAGTATGCGACTAGGCCCGGATACGCAGTATTTT
TRBV7-3,-,TRBJ1-1,many,CASSLSPANTEAFF,TGTGCCAGCAGCTTAAGCCCGGCGAACACTGAAGCTTTCTTT
TRBV24-1,-,TRBJ1-1,few,CATSAGDTEAFF,TGTGCCACCAGTGCAGGGGACACTGAAGCTTTCTTT
TRBV7-9,TRBD2,TRBJ2-7,-,CASAGGSRYEQYF,TGTGCCAGCGCCGGCGGGAGTAGGTACGAGCAGTACTTC
TRBV11-2,-,TRBJ2-1,few,CASSLVTGADNEQFF,TGTGCCAGCAGCTTAGTTACCGGGGCCGACAATGAGCAGTTCTTC
TRBV4-3,-,TRBJ1-5,few,CASSKEATTGRPQHF,TGCGCCAGCAGCAAAGAGGCCACGACGGGACGGCCCCAGCATTTT
TRBV28,TRBD1,TRBJ1-5,-,CASSPPGQLSNQPQHF,TGTGCCAGCAGCCCCCCGGGACAGCTTAGCAATCAGCCCCAGCATTTT
TRBV7-2,TRBD2,TRBJ2-3,-,CASSWILAGASDTQYF,TGTGCCAGCAGCTGGATACTAGCGGGAGCCTCAGATACGCAGTATTTT
TRBV2,-,TRBJ1-3,few,CASSLIQGSGNTIYF,TGTGCCAGCAGTCTCATACAGGGATCTGGAAACACCATATATTTT
TRBV7-2,-,TRBJ1-4,-,CASSLGPYKHLFF,TGTGCCAGCAGCCTCGGCCCCTACAAGCACCTGTTTTTT
TRBV2,-,TRBJ2-7,few,CASSEDYGNYEQYF,TGTGCCAGCAGTGAAGACTATGGCAACTACGAGCAGTACTTC
TRBV6-2/TRBV6-3,TRBD1,TRBJ1-5,-,CASTPGQGHYSNQPQHF,TGTGCCAGCACACCGGGACAGGGACATTATAGCAATCAGCCCCAGCATTTT